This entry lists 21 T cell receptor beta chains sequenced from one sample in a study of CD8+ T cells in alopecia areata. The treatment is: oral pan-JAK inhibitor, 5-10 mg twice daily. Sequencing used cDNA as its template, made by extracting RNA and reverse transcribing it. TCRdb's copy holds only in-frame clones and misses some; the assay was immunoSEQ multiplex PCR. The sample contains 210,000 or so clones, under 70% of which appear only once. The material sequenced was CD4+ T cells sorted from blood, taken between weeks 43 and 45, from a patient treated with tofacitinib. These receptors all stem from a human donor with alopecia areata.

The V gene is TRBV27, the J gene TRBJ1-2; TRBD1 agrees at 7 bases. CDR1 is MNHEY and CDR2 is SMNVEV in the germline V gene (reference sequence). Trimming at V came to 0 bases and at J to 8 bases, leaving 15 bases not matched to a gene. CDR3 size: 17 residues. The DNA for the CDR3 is TGTGCCAGCAGTTTATCGGGCCCCGCAGGACAGGTTCCCGGCTACACCTTC. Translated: CASSLSGPAGQVPGYTF.

CDR3 loop: CASSQEGGLSSGANVLTF. In nucleotides, the CDR3 is TGCGCCAGCAGCCAAGAGGGGGGGTTGAGCTCTGGGGCCAACGTCCTGACTTTC. This rearrangement joins TRBV4-3 to TRBJ2-6, with 7 bases matching TRBD2. CDR1 and CDR2 (germline): LGHNA, YSLEER. The trim removed 0 bases at V and 0 bases at J, leaving 5 bases unmatched. This CDR3 has 18 residues.

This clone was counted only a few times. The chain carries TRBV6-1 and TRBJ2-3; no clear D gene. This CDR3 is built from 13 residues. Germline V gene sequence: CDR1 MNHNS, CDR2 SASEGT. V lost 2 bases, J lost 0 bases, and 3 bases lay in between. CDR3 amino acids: CASSEQSTDTQYF. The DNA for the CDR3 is TGTGCCAGCAGTGAACAGAGCACAGATACGCAGTATTTT.

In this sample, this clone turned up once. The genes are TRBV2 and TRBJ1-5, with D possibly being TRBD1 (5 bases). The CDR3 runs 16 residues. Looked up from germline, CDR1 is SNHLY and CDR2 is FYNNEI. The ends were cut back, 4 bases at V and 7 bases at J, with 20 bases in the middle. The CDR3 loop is CASSAGGRNGRQPQHF. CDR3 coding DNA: TGTGCCAGCAGTGCTGGGGGAAGAAACGGGAGACAGCCCCAGCATTTT.

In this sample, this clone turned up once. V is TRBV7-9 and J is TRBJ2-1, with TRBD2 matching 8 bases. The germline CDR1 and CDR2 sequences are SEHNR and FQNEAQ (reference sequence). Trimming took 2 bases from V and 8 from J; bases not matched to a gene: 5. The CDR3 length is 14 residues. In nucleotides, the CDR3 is TGTGCCAGCAGCTTATCCCTAGCGGGTGATGAGCAGTTCTTC. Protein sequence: CASSLSLAGDEQFF. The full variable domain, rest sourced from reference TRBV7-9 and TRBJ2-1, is DTGVSQNPRHKITKRGQNVTFRCDPISEHNRLYWYRQTLGQGPEFLTYFQNEAQLEKSRLLSDRFSAERPKGSFSTLEIQRTEQGDSAMYLCASSLSLAGDEQFFGPGTRLTVL.

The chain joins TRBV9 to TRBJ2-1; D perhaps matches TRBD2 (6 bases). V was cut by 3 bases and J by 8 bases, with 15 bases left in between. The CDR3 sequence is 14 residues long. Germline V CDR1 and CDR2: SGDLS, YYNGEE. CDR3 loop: CASSDLAGPDEQFF. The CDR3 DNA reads TGTGCCAGCAGCGACCTCGCGGGGCCCGATGAGCAGTTCTTC.

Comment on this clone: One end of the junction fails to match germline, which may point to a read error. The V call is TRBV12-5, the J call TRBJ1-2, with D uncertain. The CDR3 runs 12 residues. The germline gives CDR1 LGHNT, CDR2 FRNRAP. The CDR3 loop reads CASGLEGYGYTF. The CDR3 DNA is TGTGCTAGTGGCTTGGAAGGCTATGGCTACACCTTC.

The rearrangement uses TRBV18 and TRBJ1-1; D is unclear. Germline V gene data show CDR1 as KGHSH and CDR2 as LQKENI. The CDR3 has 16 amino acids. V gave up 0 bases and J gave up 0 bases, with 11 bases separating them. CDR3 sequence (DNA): TGTGCCAGCTCACCACCGCGGGGTCTGATGAACACTGAAGCTTTCTTT. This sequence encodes CASSPPRGLMNTEAFF.

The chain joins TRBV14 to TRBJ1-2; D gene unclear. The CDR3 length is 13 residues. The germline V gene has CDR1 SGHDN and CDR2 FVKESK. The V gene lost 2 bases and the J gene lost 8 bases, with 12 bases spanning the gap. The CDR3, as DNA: TGTGCCAGCAGCCAAAACTCCCTGGGCGGCTACACCTTC. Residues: CASSQNSLGGYTF.

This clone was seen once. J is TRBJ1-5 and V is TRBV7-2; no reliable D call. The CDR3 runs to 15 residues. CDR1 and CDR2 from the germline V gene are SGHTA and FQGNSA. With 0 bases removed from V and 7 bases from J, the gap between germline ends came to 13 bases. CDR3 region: CASSLASGHGQPQHF. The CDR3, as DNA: TGTGCCAGCAGCTTAGCTTCCGGGCACGGGCAGCCCCAGCATTTT.

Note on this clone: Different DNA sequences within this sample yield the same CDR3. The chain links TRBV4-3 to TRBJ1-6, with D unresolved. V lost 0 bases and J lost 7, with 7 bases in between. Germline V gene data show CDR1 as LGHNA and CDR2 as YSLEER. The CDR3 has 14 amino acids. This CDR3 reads CASSQEAKNSPLHF. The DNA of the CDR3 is TGCGCCAGCAGCCAAGAGGCGAAGAATTCACCCCTCCACTTT.

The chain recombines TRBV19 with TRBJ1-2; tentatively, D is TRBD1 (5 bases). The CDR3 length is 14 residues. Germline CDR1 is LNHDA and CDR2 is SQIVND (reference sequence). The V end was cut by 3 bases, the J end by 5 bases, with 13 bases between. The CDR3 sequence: CASSIPGTAYGYTF. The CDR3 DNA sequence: TGTGCCAGTAGTATCCCCGGGACTGCTTATGGCTACACCTTC.

The DNA for the CDR3 is TGCAGCGTTACCAGGGGGCGAGGAACTGAAGCTTTCTTT. Amino acids: CSVTRGRGTEAFF. V and J are TRBV29-1 and TRBJ1-1, with 8 bases identical to TRBD1. CDR3 length: 13 amino acids. CDR1 is SQVTM, CDR2 ANQGSEA, per germline. V dropped 5 bases and J dropped 5; count of bases not matched to a gene: 7.

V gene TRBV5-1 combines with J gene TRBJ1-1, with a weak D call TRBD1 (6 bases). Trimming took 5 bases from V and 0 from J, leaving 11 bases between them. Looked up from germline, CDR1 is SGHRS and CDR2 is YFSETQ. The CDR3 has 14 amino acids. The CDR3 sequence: CASSTEGVNTEAFF. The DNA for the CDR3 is TGCGCCAGCAGTACGGAGGGGGTGAACACTGAAGCTTTCTTT.

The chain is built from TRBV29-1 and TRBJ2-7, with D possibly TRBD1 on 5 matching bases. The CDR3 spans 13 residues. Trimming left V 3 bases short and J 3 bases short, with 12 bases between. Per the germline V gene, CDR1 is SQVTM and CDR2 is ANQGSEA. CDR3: CSVELQAGYEQYF. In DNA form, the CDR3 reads TGCAGCGTTGAGCTACAGGCCGGCTACGAGCAGTACTTC.

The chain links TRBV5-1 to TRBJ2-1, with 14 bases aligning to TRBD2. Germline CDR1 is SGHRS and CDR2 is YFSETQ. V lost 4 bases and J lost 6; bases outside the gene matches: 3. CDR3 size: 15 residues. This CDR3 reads CASSTGTSGGNEQFF. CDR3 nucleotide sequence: TGCGCCAGCAGCACCGGGACTAGCGGGGGCAATGAGCAGTTCTTC.

The CDR3, as DNA: TGTGCCAGCTCACGCGACACTGCTAATCAGCCCCAGCATTTT. This translates into CASSRDTANQPQHF. The chain employs TRBV18 and TRBJ1-5; D is undetermined. The CDR3 contains 14 residues. The germline gives CDR1 KGHSH, CDR2 LQKENI. V lost 4 bases to trimming and J lost 4 bases, with 11 bases between them.

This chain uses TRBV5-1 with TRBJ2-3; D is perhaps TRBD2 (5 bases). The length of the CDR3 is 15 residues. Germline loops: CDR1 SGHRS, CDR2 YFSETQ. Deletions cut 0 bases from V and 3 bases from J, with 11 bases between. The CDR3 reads CASSLELGPTDTQYF. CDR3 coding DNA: TGCGCCAGCAGCTTGGAACTAGGACCAACAGATACGCAGTATTTT. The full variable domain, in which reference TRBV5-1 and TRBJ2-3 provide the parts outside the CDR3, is KAGVTQTPRYLIKTRGQQVTLSCSPISGHRSVSWYQQTPGQGLQFLFEYFSETQRNKGNFPGRFSGRQFSNSRSEMNVSTLELGDSALYLCASSLELGPTDTQYFGPGTRLTVL.

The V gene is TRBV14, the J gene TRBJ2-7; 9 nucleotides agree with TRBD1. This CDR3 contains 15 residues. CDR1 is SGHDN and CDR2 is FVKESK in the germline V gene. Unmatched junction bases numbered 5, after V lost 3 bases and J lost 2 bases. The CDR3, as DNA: TGTGCCAGCAGCCACCTGGGACAGGGAACCTACGAGCAGTACTTC. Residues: CASSHLGQGTYEQYF. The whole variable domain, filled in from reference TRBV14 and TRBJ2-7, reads EAGVTQFPSHSVIEKGQTVTLRCDPISGHDNLYWYRRVMGKEIKFLLHFVKESKQDESGMPNNRFLAERTGGTYSTLKVQPAELEDSGVYFCASSHLGQGTYEQYFGPGTRLTVT.

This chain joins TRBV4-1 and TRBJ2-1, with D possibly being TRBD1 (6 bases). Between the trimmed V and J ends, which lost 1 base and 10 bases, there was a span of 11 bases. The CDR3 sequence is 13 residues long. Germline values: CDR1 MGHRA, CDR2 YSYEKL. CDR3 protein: CASSQVSGTEQFF. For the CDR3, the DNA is TGCGCCAGCAGCCAAGTTTCCGGGACAGAGCAGTTCTTC.

Here the CDR3 reads CASSLEGISGTDTQYF. DNA of the CDR3: TGCGCCAGCAGCTTGGAGGGGATAAGTGGCACAGATACGCAGTATTTT. V gene TRBV5-1 combines with J gene TRBJ2-3, with TRBD1 as a possible D gene (5 bases). Germline lookup yields CDR1 SGHRS and CDR2 YFSETQ. V lost 0 bases and J 1 base, leaving 12 bases between the germline ends. This CDR3 has 16 residues.